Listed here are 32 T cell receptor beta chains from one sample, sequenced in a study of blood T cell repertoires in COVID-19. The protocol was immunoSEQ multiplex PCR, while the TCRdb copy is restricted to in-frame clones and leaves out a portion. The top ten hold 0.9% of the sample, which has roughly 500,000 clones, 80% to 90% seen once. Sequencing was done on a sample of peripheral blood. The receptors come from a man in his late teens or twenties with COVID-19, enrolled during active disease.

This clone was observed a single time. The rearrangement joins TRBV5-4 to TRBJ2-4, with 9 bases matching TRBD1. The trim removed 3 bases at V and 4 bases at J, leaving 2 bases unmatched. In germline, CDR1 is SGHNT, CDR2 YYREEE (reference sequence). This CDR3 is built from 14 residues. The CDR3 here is CASSSDRGKNIQYF. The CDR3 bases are TGTGCCAGCAGCTCGGACAGGGGAAAAAACATTCAGTACTTC.

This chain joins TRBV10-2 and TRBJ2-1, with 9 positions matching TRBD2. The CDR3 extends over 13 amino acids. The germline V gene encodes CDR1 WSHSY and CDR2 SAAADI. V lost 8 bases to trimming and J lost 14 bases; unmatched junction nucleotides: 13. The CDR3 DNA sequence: TGCGCCAGCTCGAGGAATAGGCTAGCGGGGAAGTTCTTC. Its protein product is CASSRNRLAGKFF.

CDR3 sequence reads: CASSPWRDEQFF. CDR3 coding DNA: TGTGCCAGCAGCCCCTGGAGGGATGAGCAGTTCTTC. V gene TRBV11-2 combines with J gene TRBJ2-1, with D tentatively TRBD2 (6 bases). Germline CDR1 reads SGHAT; CDR2 reads FQNNGV. V was pared by 5 bases and J by 8 bases, with 10 bases between. This CDR3 region has 12 residues. Complete variable domain (other parts from reference TRBV11-2 and TRBJ2-1): EAGVAQSPRYKIIEKRQSVAFWCNPISGHATLYWYQQILGQGPKLLIQFQNNGVVDDSQLPKDRFSAERLKGVDSTLKIQPAKLEDSAVYLCASSPWRDEQFFGPGTRLTVL.

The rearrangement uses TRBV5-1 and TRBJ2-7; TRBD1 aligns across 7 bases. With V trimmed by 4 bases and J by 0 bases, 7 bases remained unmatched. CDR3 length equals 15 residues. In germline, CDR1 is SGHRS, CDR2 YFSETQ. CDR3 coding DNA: TGCGCCAGCAGCCCAGGGGGACAGCTCTCCTACGAGCAGTACTTC. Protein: CASSPGGQLSYEQYF.

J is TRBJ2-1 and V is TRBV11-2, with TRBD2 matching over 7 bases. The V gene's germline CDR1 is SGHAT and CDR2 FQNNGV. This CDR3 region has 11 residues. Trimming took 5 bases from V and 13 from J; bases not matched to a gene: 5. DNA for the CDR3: TGTGCCAGCAGCCTTCGGGGGGACCAGTTCTTC. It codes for CASSLRGDQFF.

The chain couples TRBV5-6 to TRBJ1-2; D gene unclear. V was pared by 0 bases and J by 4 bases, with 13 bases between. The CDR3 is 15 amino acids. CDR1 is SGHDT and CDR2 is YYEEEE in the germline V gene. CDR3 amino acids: CASSLGGQSSYGYTF. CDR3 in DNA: TGTGCCAGCAGCTTGGGAGGCCAGTCAAGCTATGGCTACACCTTC.

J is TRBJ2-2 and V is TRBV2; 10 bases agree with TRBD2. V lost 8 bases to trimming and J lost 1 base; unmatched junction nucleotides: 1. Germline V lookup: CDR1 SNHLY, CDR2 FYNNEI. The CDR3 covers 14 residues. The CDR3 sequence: CASVAGGNTGELFF. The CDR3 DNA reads TGTGCCAGCGTAGCGGGAGGGAACACCGGGGAGCTGTTTTTT.

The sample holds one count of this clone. CDR3 sequence reads: CASSEVPGQGFNEQFF. CDR3 nucleotides: TGTGCCAGCAGTGAAGTTCCGGGACAGGGTTTCAATGAGCAGTTCTTC. This sequence joins TRBV2 and TRBJ2-1; 9 bases line up with TRBD1. Trimming at V came to 1 base and at J to 6 bases, leaving 7 bases not matched to a gene. CDR3 size: 16 residues. CDR1 and CDR2 from the germline V gene are SNHLY and FYNNEI.

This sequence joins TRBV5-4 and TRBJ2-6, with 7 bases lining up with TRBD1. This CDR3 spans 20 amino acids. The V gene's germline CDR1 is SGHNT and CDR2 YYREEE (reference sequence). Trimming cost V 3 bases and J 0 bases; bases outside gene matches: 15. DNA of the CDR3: TGTGCCAGCAGCTCCGGCGACAGGGCGTTCCCGAGCTCTGGGGCCAACGTCCTGACTTTC. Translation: CASSSGDRAFPSSGANVLTF.

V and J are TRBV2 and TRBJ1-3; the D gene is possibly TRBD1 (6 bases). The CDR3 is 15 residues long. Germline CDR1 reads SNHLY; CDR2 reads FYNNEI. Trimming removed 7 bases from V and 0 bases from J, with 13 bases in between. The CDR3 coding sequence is TGTGCCAGCAAGGGGACATCGAGCTCTGGAAACACCATATATTTT. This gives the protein CASKGTSSSGNTIYF.

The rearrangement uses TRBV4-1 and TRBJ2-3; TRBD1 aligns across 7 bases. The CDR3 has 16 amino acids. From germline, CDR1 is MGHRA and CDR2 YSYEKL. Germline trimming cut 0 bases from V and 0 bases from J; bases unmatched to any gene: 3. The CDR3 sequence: CASSQEPGQSTDTQYF. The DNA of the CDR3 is TGCGCCAGCAGCCAAGAACCGGGACAGAGCACAGATACGCAGTATTTT.

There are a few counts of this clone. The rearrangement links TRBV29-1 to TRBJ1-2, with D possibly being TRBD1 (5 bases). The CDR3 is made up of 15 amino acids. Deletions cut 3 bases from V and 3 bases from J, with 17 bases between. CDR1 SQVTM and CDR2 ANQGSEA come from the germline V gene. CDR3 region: CSVDKVTAPDYGYTF. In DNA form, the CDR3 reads TGCAGCGTTGATAAGGTGACAGCCCCCGACTATGGCTACACCTTC.

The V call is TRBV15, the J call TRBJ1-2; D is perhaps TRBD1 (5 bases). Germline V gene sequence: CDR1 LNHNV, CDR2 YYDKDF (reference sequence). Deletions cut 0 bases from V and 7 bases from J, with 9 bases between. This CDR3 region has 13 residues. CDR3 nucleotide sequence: TGTGCCACCAGCAGAGATCGGGGGATTGGCTACACCTTC. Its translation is CATSRDRGIGYTF.

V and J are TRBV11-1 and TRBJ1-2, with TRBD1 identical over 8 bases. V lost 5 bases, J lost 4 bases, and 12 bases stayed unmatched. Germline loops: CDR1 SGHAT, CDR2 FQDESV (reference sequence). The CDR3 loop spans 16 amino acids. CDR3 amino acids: CASSLGTGPGGYGYTF. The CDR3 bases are TGTGCCAGCAGCCTCGGGACAGGCCCGGGGGGCTATGGCTACACCTTC.

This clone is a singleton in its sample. CDR3 residues: CASSSPNEGRAFF. The CDR3, as DNA: TGTGCCAGCAGCTCTCCGAACGAGGGGAGGGCTTTCTTT. V and J are TRBV7-2 and TRBJ1-1; TRBD1 is a possible D gene (5 bases). V was trimmed by 4 bases and J by 11 bases, leaving 17 bases between them. The CDR3 consists of 13 residues. Germline-derived CDR1 and CDR2 are SGHTA and FQGNSA. Full variable domain (outside the CDR3, taken from reference TRBV7-2 and TRBJ1-1): GAGVSQSPSNKVTEKGKDVELRCDPISGHTALYWYRQSLGQGLEFLIYFQGNSAPDKSGLPSDRFSAERTGGSVSTLTIQRTQQEDSAVYLCASSSPNEGRAFFGQGTRLTVV.

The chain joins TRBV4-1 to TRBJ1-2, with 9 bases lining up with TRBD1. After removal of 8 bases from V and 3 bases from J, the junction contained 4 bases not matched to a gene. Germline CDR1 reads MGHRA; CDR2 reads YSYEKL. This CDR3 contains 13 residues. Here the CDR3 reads CASSTGGDYGYTF. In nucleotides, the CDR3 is TGCGCCAGCTCAACAGGGGGCGACTATGGCTACACCTTC.

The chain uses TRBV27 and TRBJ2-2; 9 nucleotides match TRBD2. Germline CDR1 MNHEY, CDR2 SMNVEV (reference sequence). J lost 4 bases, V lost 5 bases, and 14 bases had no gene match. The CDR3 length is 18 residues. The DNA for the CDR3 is TGTGCCAGCAGTACCTCCGGTTTTGCGGGGGGGATCACCGGGGAGCTGTTTTTT. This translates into CASSTSGFAGGITGELFF.

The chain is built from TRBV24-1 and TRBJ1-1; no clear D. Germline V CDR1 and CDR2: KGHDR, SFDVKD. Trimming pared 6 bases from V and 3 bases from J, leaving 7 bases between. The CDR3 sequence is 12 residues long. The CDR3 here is CATSKQDTEAFF. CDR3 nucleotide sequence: TGTGCCACCAGTAAGCAGGACACTGAAGCTTTCTTT.

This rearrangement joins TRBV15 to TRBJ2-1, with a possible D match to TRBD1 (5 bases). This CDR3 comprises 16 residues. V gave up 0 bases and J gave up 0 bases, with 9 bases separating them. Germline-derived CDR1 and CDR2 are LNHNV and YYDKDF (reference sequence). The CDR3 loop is CATSRDGANSYNEQFF. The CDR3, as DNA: TGTGCCACCAGCAGAGATGGGGCTAACTCCTACAATGAGCAGTTCTTC. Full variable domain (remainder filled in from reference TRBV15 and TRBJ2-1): DAMVIQNPRYQVTQFGKPVTLSCSQTLNHNVMYWYQQKSSQAPKLLFHYYDKDFNNEADTPDNFQSRRPNTSFCFLDIRSPGLGDTAMYLCATSRDGANSYNEQFFGPGTRLTVL.

The chain's CDR3 is CAWSSRETQYF. The CDR3 DNA follows: TGTGCCTGGAGTTCCCGTGAGACCCAGTACTTC. V is TRBV30 and J is TRBJ2-5; D not certain. CDR3 length: 11 amino acids. Trimming cost V 2 bases and J 5 bases, with 6 bases left between them. Germline V gene data show CDR1 as GTSNPN and CDR2 as SVGIG (reference sequence).

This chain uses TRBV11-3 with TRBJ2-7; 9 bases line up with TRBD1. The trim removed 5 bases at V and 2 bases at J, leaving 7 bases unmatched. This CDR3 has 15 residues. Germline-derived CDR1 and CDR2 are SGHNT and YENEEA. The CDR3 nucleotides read TGTGCCAGCAGCCAGGGGGGGACAGGGCCCTACGAGCAGTACTTC. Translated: CASSQGGTGPYEQYF.

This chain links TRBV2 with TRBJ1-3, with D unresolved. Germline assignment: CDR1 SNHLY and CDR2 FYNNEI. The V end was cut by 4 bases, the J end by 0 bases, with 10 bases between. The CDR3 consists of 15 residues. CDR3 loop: CASSAPGDSGNTIYF. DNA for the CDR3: TGTGCCAGCAGTGCACCAGGTGACTCTGGAAACACCATATATTTT.

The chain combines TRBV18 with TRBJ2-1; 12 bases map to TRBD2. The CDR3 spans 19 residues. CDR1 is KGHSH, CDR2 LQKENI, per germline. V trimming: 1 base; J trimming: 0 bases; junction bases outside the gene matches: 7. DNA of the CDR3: TGTGCCAGCTCACCACTCAGCCTAGCGGGGGGGAGCTCCTACAATGAGCAGTTCTTC. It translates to CASSPLSLAGGSSYNEQFF.

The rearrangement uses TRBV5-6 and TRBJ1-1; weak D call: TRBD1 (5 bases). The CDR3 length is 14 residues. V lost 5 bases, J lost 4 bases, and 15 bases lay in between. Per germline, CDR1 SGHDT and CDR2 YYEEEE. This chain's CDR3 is CASRVSGGSTEAFF. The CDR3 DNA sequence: TGTGCCAGCAGAGTGAGCGGGGGGAGCACTGAAGCTTTCTTT.

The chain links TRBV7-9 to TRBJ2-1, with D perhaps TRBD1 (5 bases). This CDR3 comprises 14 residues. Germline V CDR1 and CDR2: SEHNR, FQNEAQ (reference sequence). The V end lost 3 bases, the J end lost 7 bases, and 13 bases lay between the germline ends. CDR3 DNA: TGTGCCAGCAGCTTCGGACAAGGGGTAAATGAGCAGTTCTTC. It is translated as CASSFGQGVNEQFF. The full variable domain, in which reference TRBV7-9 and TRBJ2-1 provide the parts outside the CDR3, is DTGVSQNPRHKITKRGQNVTFRCDPISEHNRLYWYRQTLGQGPEFLTYFQNEAQLEKSRLLSDRFSAERPKGSFSTLEIQRTEQGDSAMYLCASSFGQGVNEQFFGPGTRLTVL.

CDR3 protein: CASRRQGTEAFF. CDR3 DNA: TGTGCCAGCAGACGTCAGGGCACTGAAGCTTTCTTT. V gene TRBV11-2 combines with J gene TRBJ1-1; D might be TRBD1 (5 bases). The germline gives CDR1 SGHAT, CDR2 FQNNGV. Trimming left V 6 bases short and J 4 bases short, with 9 bases between. The CDR3 has 12 amino acids. The complete variable domain, with remaining parts taken from reference TRBV11-2 and TRBJ1-1, reads EAGVAQSPRYKIIEKRQSVAFWCNPISGHATLYWYQQILGQGPKLLIQFQNNGVVDDSQLPKDRFSAERLKGVDSTLKIQPAKLEDSAVYLCASRRQGTEAFFGQGTRLTVV.

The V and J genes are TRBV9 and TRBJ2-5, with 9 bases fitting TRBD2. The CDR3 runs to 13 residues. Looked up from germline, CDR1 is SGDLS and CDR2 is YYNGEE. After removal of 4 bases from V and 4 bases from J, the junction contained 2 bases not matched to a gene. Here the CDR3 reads CASSFSGRETQYF. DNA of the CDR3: TGTGCCAGCAGCTTTAGCGGGAGAGAGACCCAGTACTTC.

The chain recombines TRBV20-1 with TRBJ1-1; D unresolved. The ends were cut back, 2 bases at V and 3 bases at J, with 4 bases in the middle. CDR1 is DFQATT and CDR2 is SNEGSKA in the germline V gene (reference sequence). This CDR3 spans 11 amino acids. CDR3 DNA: TGCAGTGCTAGACAGGACACTGAAGCTTTCTTT. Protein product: CSARQDTEAFF.

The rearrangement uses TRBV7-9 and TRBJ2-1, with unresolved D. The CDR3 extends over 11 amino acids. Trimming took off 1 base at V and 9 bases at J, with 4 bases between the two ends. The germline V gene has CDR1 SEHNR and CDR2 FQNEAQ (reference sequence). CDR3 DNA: TGTGCCAGCAGCTTAGGCGGTGAGCAGTTCTTC. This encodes CASSLGGEQFF.

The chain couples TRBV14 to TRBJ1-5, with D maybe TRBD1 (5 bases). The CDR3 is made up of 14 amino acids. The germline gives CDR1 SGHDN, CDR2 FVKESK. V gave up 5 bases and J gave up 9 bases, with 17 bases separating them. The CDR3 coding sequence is TGTGCCAGCAGCGGACAAGGACAAGACGGGCCCCAGCATTTT. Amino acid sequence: CASSGQGQDGPQHF.

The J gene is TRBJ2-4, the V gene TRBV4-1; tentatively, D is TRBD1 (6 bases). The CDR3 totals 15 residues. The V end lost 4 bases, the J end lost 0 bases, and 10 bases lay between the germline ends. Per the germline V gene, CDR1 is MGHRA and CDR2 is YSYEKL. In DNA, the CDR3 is TGCGCCAGCAGCCTTGGACAGCTAGCCAAAAACATTCAGTACTTC. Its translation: CASSLGQLAKNIQYF.

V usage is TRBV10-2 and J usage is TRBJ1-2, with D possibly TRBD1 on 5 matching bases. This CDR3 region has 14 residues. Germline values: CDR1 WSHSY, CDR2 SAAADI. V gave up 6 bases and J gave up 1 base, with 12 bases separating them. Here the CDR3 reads CASSGQPRNYGYTF. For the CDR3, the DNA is TGCGCCAGCAGCGGACAACCCCGTAACTATGGCTACACCTTC.